This TCR beta chain was recovered during a study of control samples from healthy donors and cancer patients. Trimming cost V 4 bases and J 9 bases, with 10 bases left between them. Germline CDR1 reads SGHTA; CDR2 reads FQGNSA. The CDR3 sequence is 12 residues long. Assay: immunoSEQ multiplex PCR; the TCRdb copy retains only in-frame clones and omits some. The repertoire holds over 150,000 clones, with around 94% as singletons. The sequencing input was PBMCs. The receptor was isolated from a man aged 55 to 70 with colorectal cancer. The chain carries TRBV7-2 and TRBJ2-1; D is uncertain. The CDR3 DNA reads TGTGCCAGCAGCTCGACCGGTACTGAGCAGTTCTTC. Amino acid sequence: CASSSTGTEQFF.